The next 17 T cell receptor beta chains were all read from a single sample in a study of CXCR3-negative and CXCR3-positive naive CD8 T cells. Study observations and caveats: The TRB CDR3s that CXCR3-positive naive cells carried were more hydrophobic than those of CXCR3-negative naive cells.

Antigens for these TCRs are unknown. Each TRB cDNA library was prepared by 5' RACE (with UMI labels). TCRdb reanalyzed the 5' RACE reads and collapses them to one entry per CDR3 protein, without DNA. The listing records about 120,000 distinct CDR3 sequences. The sample comprised naive CXCR3+ CD8+ T cells from blood. Subset of the sample: CD45RO-CCR7+CD27+CD95- naive CD8+ T cells expressing CXCR3 (TNR3+). These receptors originate from a human donor in good health. Some clones in this sample may be carry-over from other donors' samples.

The J gene is TRBJ1-1, the V gene TRBV5-1; lacking DNA, the TRBD1 call made by TCRdb goes unchecked. CDR1 and CDR2 from the germline V gene are SGHRS and YFSETQ. The CDR3 has 14 amino acids. CDR3 residues: CASSWTGGPTEAFF. Full variable domain (outside the CDR3, taken from reference TRBV5-1 and TRBJ1-1): KAGVTQTPRYLIKTRGQQVTLSCSPISGHRSVSWYQQTPGQGLQFLFEYFSETQRNKGNFPGRFSGRQFSNSRSEMNVSTLELGDSALYLCASSWTGGPTEAFFGQGTRLTVV.

This chain links TRBV2 with TRBJ2-5; the TCRdb D gene call, TRBD2, has no DNA to confirm it. The CDR3 spans 16 residues. Germline loops: CDR1 SNHLY, CDR2 FYNNEI. This CDR3 reads CASSTRTSGGQETQYF.

The J gene is TRBJ2-1, the V gene TRBV28; TCRdb picks TRBD2, but there is no DNA to check that call. Germline V gene sequence: CDR1 MDHEN, CDR2 SYDVKM. The CDR3 loop spans 18 amino acids. The CDR3 reads CASSSLGLAGGPYNEQFF.

V gene TRBV27 combines with J gene TRBJ2-1. The CDR3 is 14 residues long. CDR1 is MNHEY, CDR2 SMNVEV, per germline (reference sequence). The chain's CDR3 is CASSLFRLGNEQFF.

V and J are TRBV6-5 and TRBJ2-7. Germline V gene lookup returns CDR1 MNHEY and CDR2 SVGAGI. CDR3 length equals 11 residues. This CDR3 reads CASSYVHEQYF.

The chain links TRBV19 to TRBJ2-5; lacking DNA, the TRBD1 call made by TCRdb goes unchecked. This CDR3 has 13 amino acids. The V gene's germline CDR1 is LNHDA and CDR2 SQIVND (reference sequence). CDR3 sequence: CASSQGREETQYF.

The chain employs TRBV21-1 and TRBJ2-3. TRBV21-1 is described as a pseudogene. The CDR3 has 16 residues. The CDR3 spells CASKRQISYGTDTQYF.

The chain has TRBV4-3 and TRBJ1-5. Germline lookup yields CDR1 LGHNA and CDR2 YSLEER. The CDR3 consists of 14 residues. The CDR3 sequence: CASSQVGPGQPQHF.

This chain's CDR3 is CASSLGRWETQYF. This chain joins TRBV11-2 and TRBJ2-5. From germline, CDR1 is SGHAT and CDR2 FQNNGV. The CDR3 consists of 13 residues.

The rearrangement links TRBV7-6 to TRBJ1-5. The CDR3 totals 14 residues. Germline CDR1 reads SGHVS; CDR2 reads FNYEAQ. Here the CDR3 reads CASSLGESNQPQHF.

V and J are TRBV5-4 and TRBJ2-3; TCRdb selects TRBD2, and the lack of DNA leaves this call unchecked. From germline, CDR1 is SGHNT and CDR2 YYREEE (reference sequence). The CDR3 length is 20 residues. The CDR3 protein is CASSWTLLAGGPGGTDTQYF.

The chain has TRBV29-1 and TRBJ1-2; TCRdb indicates TRBD1, and absent DNA this call remains unverified. This CDR3 has 14 amino acids. Germline CDR1 is SQVTM and CDR2 is ANQGSEA. The CDR3 sequence is CSVEEPGGSYGYTF.

The rearrangement joins TRBV7-8 to TRBJ2-3; no DNA is available, so the TRBD1 call from TCRdb remains unchecked. Germline CDR1 is SGHVS and CDR2 is FQNEAQ. The CDR3 spans 13 residues. CDR3 loop: CASSLDPADTQYF.

The chain links TRBV4-1 to TRBJ2-1. Germline V lookup: CDR1 MGHRA, CDR2 YSYEKL. CDR3 length equals 16 residues. This CDR3 reads CASSQVLTSAYNEQFF.

The gene calls are TRBV6-6 and TRBJ2-2; absent DNA, TCRdb's TRBD2 call cannot be checked. From germline, CDR1 is MNHNY and CDR2 SVGAGI (reference sequence). This CDR3 is built from 17 residues. CDR3 amino acids: CASSYSNSGANTGELFF.

The gene calls are TRBV12-3 or TRBV12-4 and TRBJ2-7; checking the TCRdb D call of TRBD1 is not possible without DNA. This CDR3 has 15 residues. Here the CDR3 reads CASSFFETGYDEQYF.

The chain couples TRBV29-1 to TRBJ2-7; TCRdb returns TRBD1, unconfirmable since there is no DNA. The CDR3 has 16 amino acids. Germline CDR1 reads SQVTM; CDR2 reads ANQGSEA. CDR3 loop: CSVEGQGNSKPYEQYF.